This T cell receptor (beta chain) was sequenced in a study of blood T cells in healthy people across ages. Points from the study as a whole: It was held that the diversity estimates obtained from one million T cells were underestimates.

The CDR3 extends over 14 amino acids. CDR1 and CDR2 from the germline V gene are PRHDT and FYEKMQ (reference sequence). The germline V and J ends were trimmed by 5 bases and 1 base, with 12 bases remaining between them. Primed by a sample-barcoded 5' primer and a J-beta primer mix, a second PCR proceeded for 7 to 11 cycles. Each TCR beta cDNA got a 12-nucleotide random molecular identifier. TCRdb fed the 5' RACE reads into MiXCR, producing one record per CDR3 protein. The sample records over 1,300,000 distinct CDR3 sequences, approximately 60% being singletons. Points on this clonotype: The antigen remains unidentified.

The sequence was obtained from a man between 18 and 35 years old in good health. The V and J genes are TRBV13 and TRBJ2-7, with a weak D call TRBD1 (5 bases). What was sequenced was blood. CDR3 nucleotide sequence: TGTGCCAGCAGCCCCCGACAGATTTCCTACGAGCAGTACTTC. This codes for CASSPRQISYEQYF.